This T cell receptor beta chain was observed in a study of shared clonotypes between healthy human individuals. Study as a whole: The study drew on two women and a few men aged 18 to 49 as donors. Study results and limitations: It was the non-shared clonotypes that had lower generation probabilities than clonotypes shared by all four donors.

A remark on this clone: Its antigen remains unidentified.

Profiled with immunoSEQ multiplex PCR; TCRdb holds only in-frame clones, not every one. The sample lists roughly 2.2 million clones, 80% to 95% seen once, with around 0.4% in the top ten. There are 16 residues in the CDR3. V gave up 3 bases and J gave up 0 bases, with 9 bases separating them. The germline gives CDR1 LNHDA, CDR2 SQIVND (reference sequence). All donors qualified as healthy HIV-negative adults and had experienced no recent acute infections or vaccinations. The CD4+ fraction was divided into a CD45RA+ naive subset and a CD45RA-negative memory subset. The source of this sequence is a man in his late teens or twenties in good health. Some clones in this sample may be carry-over from other donors' samples. The V gene is TRBV19, the J gene TRBJ2-6; D ambiguous. Sequenced material: naive CD4+ T cells from PBMCs. Subset meaning: CD45RA+ positively selected. CDR3 nucleotides: TGTGCCAGTAGTATCGCAATTAGCTCTGGGGCCAACGTCCTGACTTTC. As protein: CASSIAISSGANVLTF.